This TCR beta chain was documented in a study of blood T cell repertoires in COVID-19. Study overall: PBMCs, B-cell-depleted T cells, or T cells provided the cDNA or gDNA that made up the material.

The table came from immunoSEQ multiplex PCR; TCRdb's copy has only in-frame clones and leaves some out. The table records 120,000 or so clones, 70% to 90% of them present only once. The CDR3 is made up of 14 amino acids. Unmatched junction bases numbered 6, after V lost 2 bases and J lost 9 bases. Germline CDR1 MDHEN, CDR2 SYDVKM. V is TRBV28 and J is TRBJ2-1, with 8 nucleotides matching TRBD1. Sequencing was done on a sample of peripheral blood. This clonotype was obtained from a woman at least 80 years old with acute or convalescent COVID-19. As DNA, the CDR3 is TGTGCCAGCAGTTTACAGGACAGGGAGGCTGAGCAGTTCTTC. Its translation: CASSLQDREAEQFF. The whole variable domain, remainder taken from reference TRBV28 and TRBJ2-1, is DVKVTQSSRYLVKRTGEKVFLECVQDMDHENMFWYRQDPGLGLRLIYFSYDVKMKEKGDIPEGYSVSREKKERFSLILESASTNQTSMYLCASSLQDREAEQFFGPGTRLTVL.